The present TCR beta chain was sequenced within a study of blood T cell repertoires in COVID-19. Study-level background: T cells, B-cell-depleted T cells, or PBMCs provided the cDNA or gDNA that served as material.

V lost 1 base to trimming and J lost 2 bases, with 13 bases between them. The CDR3 extends over 15 amino acids. CDR1 is SGHRS and CDR2 is YFSETQ in the germline V gene. Clones were sequenced by immunoSEQ multiplex PCR, and TCRdb holds only the in-frame ones, with some missing. The data show approximately 200,000 clones, 80% to 90% seen once. The receptor's source is a man aged 55 to 70 who had recovered from COVID-19. The chain combines TRBV5-1 with TRBJ2-7, with D hard to call. Sequencing was carried out using peripheral blood. In DNA, the CDR3 is TGCGCCAGCAGCTTGAATAGCCTGAACACCTACGAGCAGTACTTC. Translated, it gives CASSLNSLNTYEQYF.